These 8 T cell receptor beta chains originate from one sample sequenced in a study of T cells after yellow fever vaccination (dated by TCRdb to the late 2010s). Interpreted using the paper, the treatment or condition label stands for: live attenuated yellow fever vaccine strain. To prepare the library, 5' RACE was applied. Reads for this sample came from an Illumina HiSeq 2500. TCRdb applied fastp at Q25 and MiXCR to the public reads, then kept only in-frame beta chains. Rows with a matching CDR3 protein are joined into one entry that keeps the most common DNA and genes. The sample table holds 450,000 to 650,000 distinct CDR3 sequences, of which 13% were seen once. Of the sample, over 13% is held by the ten largest clones. The input for sequencing was PBMCs, taken on the day of the yellow fever booster vaccination. These receptors were collected from a young man who received the YFV17D yellow fever vaccine.

The J gene is TRBJ2-2, the V gene TRBV5-4; D not certain. This CDR3 region has 12 residues. Germline CDR1 and CDR2: SGHNT and YYREEE (reference sequence). V lost 4 bases and J lost 8, with 9 bases in between. CDR3 DNA sequence: TGTGCCAGCAGCCAACCTCTTGGGGAGCTGTTTTTT. Its translation: CASSQPLGELFF.

This clonotype was recorded a few times. CDR3 DNA sequence: TGTGCCAGCAGCCGCAAGCGGGCAGGGGCTGATACGCAGTATTTT. Its translation: CASSRKRAGADTQYF. The chain is built from TRBV5-6 and TRBJ2-3, with D possibly called TRBD1 or TRBD2 (6 bases each). Germline-derived CDR1 and CDR2 are SGHDT and YYEEEE. This CDR3 region has 15 residues. Trimming removed 4 bases at V and 6 bases at J, with 18 bases between.

In its sample, this clonotype was seen a few times. The gene calls are TRBV20-1 and TRBJ1-2; 10 bases align to TRBD1. The CDR3 contains 16 residues. J lost 0 bases, V lost 1 base, and 5 bases had no gene match. CDR1 and CDR2 from the germline V gene are DFQATT and SNEGSKA (reference sequence). CDR3: CSARGDRGRANYGYTF. CDR3 DNA: TGCAGTGCTAGAGGGGACAGGGGAAGGGCTAACTATGGCTACACCTTC.

This clonotype was found many times. This sequence joins TRBV7-9 and TRBJ2-3, with no clear D. With 7 bases removed from V and 3 bases from J, the gap between germline ends came to 17 bases. There are 15 residues in the CDR3. In germline, CDR1 is SEHNR, CDR2 FQNEAQ (reference sequence). Written as DNA, the CDR3 is TGTGCCAGCACCTCCGGAAGCCAAACAACAGATACGCAGTATTTT. Its translation: CASTSGSQTTDTQYF. The whole variable domain, remainder taken from reference TRBV7-9 and TRBJ2-3, is DTGVSQNPRHKITKRGQNVTFRCDPISEHNRLYWYRQTLGQGPEFLTYFQNEAQLEKSRLLSDRFSAERPKGSFSTLEIQRTEQGDSAMYLCASTSGSQTTDTQYFGPGTRLTVL.

This clonotype was found many times. The chain joins TRBV19 to TRBJ2-3, with D hard to call. CDR3 length equals 17 residues. Trimming stripped 0 bases from V and 2 bases from J, with 15 bases between. The germline V gene has CDR1 LNHDA and CDR2 SQIVND (reference sequence). The DNA for the CDR3 is TGTGCCAGTAGTATAGACTTCGTGACCACCCTCACAGATACGCAGTATTTT. This gives the protein CASSIDFVTTLTDTQYF.

At least ten counts were recorded for this clonotype. The chain couples TRBV11-2 to TRBJ2-1, with D uncertain. The V end was cut by 1 base, the J end by 0 bases, with 10 bases between. This CDR3 has 16 amino acids. Germline assignment: CDR1 SGHAT and CDR2 FQNNGV. The CDR3, as DNA: TGTGCCAGCAGCTTAGCTCTCACCAGCTCCTACAATGAGCAGTTCTTC. It specifies CASSLALTSSYNEQFF.

The V call is TRBV7-9, the J call TRBJ2-2, with D tentatively TRBD1 (6 bases). V lost 2 bases, J lost 0 bases, and 10 bases lay in between. The CDR3 spans 16 residues. CDR1 is SEHNR and CDR2 is FQNEAQ in the germline V gene (reference sequence). CDR3 region: CASSLRGSPNTGELFF. The DNA for the CDR3 is TGTGCCAGCAGCTTAAGGGGGAGCCCGAACACCGGGGAGCTGTTTTTT.

This clonotype was seen only once. This sequence joins TRBV12-3 or TRBV12-4 and TRBJ2-5; D not certain. The V gene lost 6 bases and the J gene lost 4 bases, with 12 bases spanning the gap. This CDR3 has 13 residues. In nucleotides, the CDR3 is TGTGCCAGCAGCACCACGCTGGGAGAGACCCAGTACTTC. Protein product: CASSTTLGETQYF.